The 10 T cell receptor beta chains given below trace back to one sample, sequenced in a study of T cell changes during pregnancy in multiple sclerosis. Repertoires were generated with immunoSEQ multiplex PCR, while TCRdb's copy carries only in-frame clones and drops some. The sample consists of roughly 45,000 clones, about nine tenths of them appearing once. Sequences were derived from CD4+ T cells from peripheral blood mononuclear cells, sampled in the second trimester of pregnancy. Receptors originate from a female donor with multiple sclerosis, enrolled in a pregnancy study.

The V and J genes are TRBV27 and TRBJ2-3, with no clear D. CDR3 size: 16 residues. Per germline, CDR1 MNHEY and CDR2 SMNVEV (reference sequence). V was shortened by 0 bases and J by 0 bases, with 10 bases between the two germline ends. The CDR3 is CASSLSSLPSTDTQYF. CDR3 DNA sequence: TGTGCCAGCAGTTTATCGAGTCTCCCCAGCACAGATACGCAGTATTTT.

The CDR3 here is CASSADQSGRVGEQYF. In nucleotides, the CDR3 is TGTGCCAGCAGCGCCGACCAGAGCGGGAGAGTTGGCGAGCAGTACTTC. The chain employs TRBV9 and TRBJ2-7; 8 nucleotides match TRBD2. In germline, CDR1 is SGDLS, CDR2 YYNGEE. The CDR3 covers 16 residues. Trimming cost V 3 bases and J 6 bases; bases outside gene matches: 14.

The CDR3 loop reads CASRKRGRAFEQYF. CDR3 DNA sequence: TGTGCCAGCAGAAAACGCGGGAGGGCTTTCGAGCAGTACTTC. The chain links TRBV7-2 to TRBJ2-7; 9 nucleotides match TRBD2. The junction had 9 bases not matched to a gene; V was cut back by 6 bases and J by 6 bases. This CDR3 comprises 14 residues. Per the germline V gene, CDR1 is SGHTA and CDR2 is FQGNSA. Full variable domain (outside the CDR3, taken from reference TRBV7-2 and TRBJ2-7): GAGVSQSPSNKVTEKGKDVELRCDPISGHTALYWYRQSLGQGLEFLIYFQGNSAPDKSGLPSDRFSAERTGGSVSTLTIQRTQQEDSAVYLCASRKRGRAFEQYFGPGTRLTVT.

The V call is TRBV13, the J call TRBJ2-7, with 8 bases identical to TRBD1. Per the germline V gene, CDR1 is PRHDT and CDR2 is FYEKMQ (reference sequence). V gave up 5 bases and J gave up 4 bases; unmatched junction bases: 1. This CDR3 is built from 12 residues. As DNA, the CDR3 is TGTGCCAGCAGCGGGACAGGTTACGAGCAGTACTTC. It is translated as CASSGTGYEQYF.

The CDR3 reads CASSLSLGELFF. CDR3 bases: TGCGCCAGCAGCTTGTCACTCGGGGAGCTGTTTTTT. V and J are TRBV5-1 and TRBJ2-2; D gene unclear. The germline gives CDR1 SGHRS, CDR2 YFSETQ. The V and J ends lost 1 base and 7 bases respectively, with 5 bases between them. The CDR3 consists of 12 residues.

The chain joins TRBV19 to TRBJ2-3; weak D call: TRBD1 (6 bases). Germline loops: CDR1 LNHDA, CDR2 SQIVND (reference sequence). The CDR3 totals 13 residues. Trimming shortened V by 8 bases and J by 7 bases, and 16 bases separated the two germline ends. The DNA of the CDR3 is TGTGCCAGTGGCGGACAGACGAGTAATACGCAGTATTTT. Protein: CASGGQTSNTQYF.

The chain couples TRBV5-6 to TRBJ2-7, with D possibly TRBD1 on 5 matching bases. CDR1 and CDR2 (germline): SGHDT, YYEEEE. The CDR3 length is 15 residues. Trimming cost V 4 bases and J 3 bases, with 17 bases left between them. The CDR3 reads CASSLKPQAFYEQYF. Here the CDR3 DNA reads TGTGCCAGCAGCCTAAAACCACAGGCATTCTACGAGCAGTACTTC.

V and J are TRBV19 and TRBJ1-5; 8 positions agree with TRBD1. CDR1 and CDR2 (germline): LNHDA, SQIVND (reference sequence). The CDR3 length is 15 residues. V was clipped by 2 bases and J by 7 bases; unmatched bases: 7. In DNA, the CDR3 is TGTGCCAGTAGTATACGGACAGGGAGAGCGCAGCCCCAGCATTTT. This encodes CASSIRTGRAQPQHF. The full variable domain, its missing parts supplied by reference TRBV19 and TRBJ1-5, is DGGITQSPKYLFRKEGQNVTLSCEQNLNHDAMYWYRQDPGQGLRLIYYSQIVNDFQKGDIAEGYSVSREKKESFPLTVTSAQKNPTAFYLCASSIRTGRAQPQHFGDGTRLSIL.

This chain uses TRBV6-6 with TRBJ2-3; no firm D call. The CDR3 sequence is 13 residues long. Germline assignment: CDR1 MNHNY and CDR2 SVGAGI (reference sequence). V was clipped by 5 bases and J by 8 bases, with 14 bases between them. The CDR3 DNA follows: TGTGCCAGCAGTCCCAAGTCGATCGGTACGCAGTATTTT. Its translation is CASSPKSIGTQYF.

This chain joins TRBV5-5 and TRBJ2-1, with TRBD2 matching over 7 bases. V dropped 0 bases and J dropped 9; count of bases not matched to a gene: 15. Germline CDR1 SGHKS, CDR2 YYEKEE (reference sequence). The CDR3 spans 17 residues. The CDR3 is CASSLDSYGAGASEQFF. The DNA for the CDR3 is TGTGCCAGCAGCTTGGATAGTTATGGCGCGGGAGCCAGTGAGCAGTTCTTC. Full variable domain (outside the CDR3, taken from reference TRBV5-5 and TRBJ2-1): DAGVTQSPTHLIKTRGQQVTLRCSPISGHKSVSWYQQVLGQGPQFIFQYYEKEERGRGNFPDRFSARQFPNYSSELNVNALLLGDSALYLCASSLDSYGAGASEQFFGPGTRLTVL.